Below are 25 T cell receptor beta chains sequenced from a single sample in a study of T-cell reconstitution after alpha-beta-depleted transplantation in children. During its preparation, the TCRbeta library received unique molecular identifiers. MiXCR, applied by TCRdb to the PCR reads, yields one record per CDR3 protein. Of fewer than 750,000 distinct CDR3 sequences listed, more than 20% are singletons. Sequences were derived from PBMCs, mostly from graft donor cells, sampled 360 days after TCRalphabeta/CD19-depleted stem cell transplant. The receptors were sampled from a boy younger than two who had a stem cell transplant for acute myeloid leukemia, so the T cells may come from the graft donor.

This clonotype was observed many times. The chain employs TRBV12-3 or TRBV12-4 and TRBJ2-3, with D hard to call. CDR3 size: 11 residues. V dropped 3 bases and J dropped 8 bases, with 6 bases sitting between them. The CDR3 sequence is CASSFPPTQYF. The CDR3, as DNA: TGTGCCAGCAGTTTTCCTCCTACGCAGTATTTT.

This clonotype came up many times. The chain recombines TRBV7-2 with TRBJ2-7, with 9 bases fitting TRBD1. Germline V gene data show CDR1 as SGHTA and CDR2 as FQGNSA. The V segment lost 1 base and the J segment 3 bases; nucleotides outside the gene matches: 7. The CDR3 extends over 16 amino acids. The CDR3 region has the DNA TGTGCCAGCAGCTTAGGGCCGGACAGGGGTATCTACGAGCAGTACTTC. Its protein product is CASSLGPDRGIYEQYF.

The rearrangement uses TRBV29-1 and TRBJ1-5, with TRBD1 matching over 8 bases. The CDR3 is made up of 13 amino acids. Germline CDR1 and CDR2: SQVTM and ANQGSEA. The CDR3 sequence is CITIQGAGQPQHF. For the CDR3, the DNA is TGCATCACTATCCAGGGGGCAGGGCAGCCCCAGCATTTT.

The chain employs TRBV11-3 and TRBJ2-3; the D is unclear. The germline gives CDR1 SGHNT, CDR2 YENEEA. The CDR3 has 15 residues. Trimming took 1 base from V and 6 from J, leaving 14 bases between them. CDR3 protein: CASSLGTSRADTQYF. For the CDR3, the DNA is TGTGCCAGCAGCTTAGGTACCAGTCGGGCTGATACGCAGTATTTT.

This clonotype was recorded a few times. This sequence joins TRBV7-2 and TRBJ2-3; the D is unclear. Germline CDR1 is SGHTA and CDR2 is FQGNSA. CDR3 length equals 14 residues. V was clipped by 1 base and J by 7 bases, with 12 bases between them. CDR3: CASSLEGRANTQYF. In nucleotides, the CDR3 is TGTGCCAGCAGCTTAGAGGGAAGGGCGAATACGCAGTATTTT.

This clonotype appeared a few times. Here the CDR3 DNA reads TGTGCCATCAGTGCTGAACAGGGGCATACGCAGTATTTT. Protein product: CAISAEQGHTQYF. The J gene is TRBJ2-3, the V gene TRBV10-3; 7 nucleotides line up with TRBD1. After removal of 4 bases from V and 7 bases from J, the junction contained 5 bases not matched to a gene. Germline CDR1 is ENHRY and CDR2 is SYGVKD. The CDR3 covers 13 residues.

V and J are TRBV15 and TRBJ1-1; D is possibly TRBD1 (6 bases). This CDR3 is 16 amino acids long. The germline gives CDR1 LNHNV, CDR2 YYDKDF (reference sequence). Trimming pared 3 bases from V and 1 base from J, leaving 15 bases between. CDR3 region: CATSSGQLQTNTEAFF. In DNA, the CDR3 is TGTGCCACCAGCAGCGGACAGCTTCAGACGAACACTGAAGCTTTCTTT.

The chain recombines TRBV6-5 with TRBJ2-1; D is perhaps TRBD1 (6 bases). Looked up from germline, CDR1 is MNHEY and CDR2 is SVGAGI. Deletions cut 2 bases from V and 0 bases from J, with 11 bases between. CDR3 size: 16 residues. This chain's CDR3 is CASSYEGVSSYNEQFF. In DNA form, the CDR3 reads TGTGCCAGCAGTTACGAGGGGGTGAGCTCCTACAATGAGCAGTTCTTC.

This clonotype was detected ten times or more. V is TRBV20-1 and J is TRBJ2-7, with 10 bases that match TRBD1. The trim removed 6 bases at V and 3 bases at J, leaving 11 bases unmatched. The CDR3 is 15 residues long. Germline V CDR1 and CDR2: DFQATT, SNEGSKA (reference sequence). This chain's CDR3 is CSALPWTGGNYEQYF. CDR3 DNA: TGCAGTGCCCTACCATGGACAGGGGGGAACTACGAGCAGTACTTC.

V and J are TRBV28 and TRBJ2-1; TRBD2 is a possible D gene (5 bases). Trimming cost V 3 bases and J 5 bases, with 11 bases left between them. The CDR3 loop spans 14 amino acids. The V gene's germline CDR1 is MDHEN and CDR2 SYDVKM. The CDR3 loop is CASSFVERNNEQFF. The DNA for the CDR3 is TGTGCCAGCAGTTTCGTCGAGCGGAACAATGAGCAGTTCTTC.

This clonotype was counted ten times or more. The chain employs TRBV18 and TRBJ2-1; 8 bases match TRBD1. Germline V lookup: CDR1 KGHSH, CDR2 LQKENI. The V segment lost 5 bases and the J segment 2 bases; nucleotides outside the gene matches: 8. CDR3 length: 16 residues. The CDR3 region is CASSTLTGVTYNEQFF. In DNA, the CDR3 is TGTGCCAGCTCAACCCTGACAGGGGTGACCTACAATGAGCAGTTCTTC.

This clonotype appeared many times. The V gene is TRBV29-1, the J gene TRBJ2-5, with D possibly being TRBD1 or TRBD2 (5 bases each). V was pared by 6 bases and J by 2 bases, with 10 bases between. The germline V gene has CDR1 SQVTM and CDR2 ANQGSEA. The CDR3 extends over 12 amino acids. This chain's CDR3 is CSVGWGQETQYF. The DNA of the CDR3 is TGCAGCGTCGGGTGGGGGCAAGAGACCCAGTACTTC.

This clonotype was seen a few times. The CDR3 DNA is TGTGCCACCAGTGATTACACCGGGGAGCTGTTTTTT. The encoded protein is CATSDYTGELFF. V usage is TRBV24-1 and J usage is TRBJ2-2; D unresolved. V lost 2 bases, J lost 3 bases, and 0 bases lay in between. Germline CDR1 and CDR2: KGHDR and SFDVKD. CDR3 size: 12 residues.

This clonotype has only a few counts. This chain joins TRBV20-1 and TRBJ2-1; TRBD2 might be the D (6 bases). The CDR3 consists of 16 residues. Germline CDR1 DFQATT, CDR2 SNEGSKA (reference sequence). The V end was cut by 5 bases, the J end by 0 bases, with 17 bases between. The CDR3 here is CSAHGGTPDSYNEQFF. DNA for the CDR3: TGCAGTGCTCACGGCGGGACTCCCGACTCCTACAATGAGCAGTTCTTC.

This clonotype occurred many times. The chain has TRBV27 and TRBJ1-6; D possibly corresponds to TRBD1 (5 bases). V dropped 6 bases and J dropped 6 bases, with 18 bases sitting between them. CDR3 length: 16 residues. Per the germline V gene, CDR1 is MNHEY and CDR2 is SMNVEV (reference sequence). The CDR3 DNA sequence: TGTGCCAGCAGCCGGGACTACGACCCCTCTAATTCACCCCTCCACTTT. It codes for CASSRDYDPSNSPLHF.

The rearrangement uses TRBV28 and TRBJ1-6, with no clear D. With 3 bases removed from V and 12 bases from J, the gap between germline ends came to 15 bases. The CDR3 consists of 14 residues. Per the germline V gene, CDR1 is MDHEN and CDR2 is SYDVKM. The DNA of the CDR3 is TGTGCCAGCAGTTTTGTAGGCCGCTCGGGACCCCTCCACTTT. It translates to CASSFVGRSGPLHF.

This clonotype has just a few counts. The chain employs TRBV30 and TRBJ1-3; D gene uncertain. V shed 3 bases and J shed 0 bases, with 9 bases lying between them. Germline CDR1 is GTSNPN and CDR2 is SVGIG (reference sequence). CDR3 length: 14 amino acids. The CDR3 reads CAWSSGSSGNTIYF. CDR3 in DNA: TGTGCCTGGAGCTCCGGGTCCTCTGGAAACACCATATATTTT.

This clonotype has more than one count but fewer than ten. The rearrangement joins TRBV12-3 or TRBV12-4 to TRBJ1-6; perhaps TRBD1 as D (5 bases). The CDR3 sequence is 14 residues long. V was shortened by 0 bases and J by 7 bases, with 7 bases between the two germline ends. CDR3 sequence (DNA): TGTGCCAGCAGTTTAGCGAGGGGCAATTCACCCCTCCACTTT. Its protein is CASSLARGNSPLHF.

This clonotype was seen only a few times. V gene TRBV6-2 or TRBV6-3 combines with J gene TRBJ2-1, with D uncertain. CDR1 and CDR2 from the germline V gene are MNHEY and SVGEGT. Trimming stripped 4 bases from V and 4 bases from J, with 8 bases between. The CDR3 has 13 residues. CDR3 in amino acids: CASSSLEYNEQFF. The CDR3 nucleotides read TGTGCCAGCAGTTCCCTAGAGTACAATGAGCAGTTCTTC.

The rearrangement links TRBV4-3 to TRBJ2-3, with a tentative D call TRBD1 (6 bases). This CDR3 spans 17 amino acids. The V end was cut by 3 bases, the J end by 1 base, with 17 bases between. Looked up from germline, CDR1 is LGHNA and CDR2 is YSLEER. CDR3 protein: CASSHLPRDKGTDTQYF. For the CDR3, the DNA is TGCGCCAGCAGCCATTTACCCCGGGACAAGGGCACAGATACGCAGTATTTT.

This clonotype turned up a few times. The V call is TRBV20-1, the J call TRBJ1-2; D remains ambiguous. CDR3 length equals 12 residues. Per the germline V gene, CDR1 is DFQATT and CDR2 is SNEGSKA (reference sequence). V lost 0 bases and J lost 6, with 8 bases in between. The CDR3, as DNA: TGCAGTGCTAGAGAGTCGACAAATGGCTACACCTTC. It is translated as CSARESTNGYTF.

The chain employs TRBV7-2 and TRBJ1-1; D is perhaps TRBD1 (5 bases). The germline CDR1 and CDR2 sequences are SGHTA and FQGNSA. Trimming took 4 bases from V and 5 from J, leaving 11 bases between them. The CDR3 contains 13 residues. CDR3 nucleotide sequence: TGTGCCAGCAGCTCCGGGGGGGAAACTGAAGCTTTCTTT. This sequence encodes CASSSGGETEAFF.

The sample holds a few counts of this clonotype. The chain employs TRBV6-5 and TRBJ1-2; D is unresolved. The CDR3 extends over 14 amino acids. Trimming removed 0 bases at V and 6 bases at J, with 11 bases between. Germline CDR1 is MNHEY and CDR2 is SVGAGI. The CDR3 bases are TGTGCCAGCAGTTACTCGACCCAACTTAATGGCTACACCTTC. Protein: CASSYSTQLNGYTF.

Only a few counts were recorded for this clonotype. The rearrangement uses TRBV20-1 and TRBJ1-5; D not resolved. In germline, CDR1 is DFQATT, CDR2 SNEGSKA (reference sequence). With 3 bases removed from V and 4 bases from J, the gap between germline ends came to 7 bases. This CDR3 is built from 12 residues. CDR3 in DNA: TGCAGTGCTAGCCTCCCTAATCAGCCCCAGCATTTT. It translates to CSASLPNQPQHF.

This clonotype was seen many times. V usage is TRBV20-1 and J usage is TRBJ1-5; the match to TRBD1 covers 7 bases. J lost 7 bases, V lost 0 bases, and 15 bases had no gene match. The V gene's germline CDR1 is DFQATT and CDR2 SNEGSKA (reference sequence). This CDR3 spans 17 amino acids. CDR3 bases: TGCAGTGCTAGAGATGCCAGCGCGACAGGGCTAAAACAGCCCCAGCATTTT. Its translation is CSARDASATGLKQPQHF.